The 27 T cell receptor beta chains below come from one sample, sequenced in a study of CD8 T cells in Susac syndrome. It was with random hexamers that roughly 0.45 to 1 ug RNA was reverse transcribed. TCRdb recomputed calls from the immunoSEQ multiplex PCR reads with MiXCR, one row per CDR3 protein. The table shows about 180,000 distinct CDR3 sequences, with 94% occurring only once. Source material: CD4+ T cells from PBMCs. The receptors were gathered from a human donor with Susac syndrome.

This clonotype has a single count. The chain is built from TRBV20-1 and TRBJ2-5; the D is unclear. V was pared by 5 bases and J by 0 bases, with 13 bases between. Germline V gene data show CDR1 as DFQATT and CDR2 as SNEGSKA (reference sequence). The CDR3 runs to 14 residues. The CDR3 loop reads CSAPLGSYQETQYF. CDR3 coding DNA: TGCAGTGCTCCTTTAGGGTCGTACCAAGAGACCCAGTACTTC.

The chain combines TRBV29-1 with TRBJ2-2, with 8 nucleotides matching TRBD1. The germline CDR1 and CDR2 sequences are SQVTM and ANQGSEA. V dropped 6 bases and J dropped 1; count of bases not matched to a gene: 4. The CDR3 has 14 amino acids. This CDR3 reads CSVQGQVNTGELFF. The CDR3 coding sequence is TGCAGCGTCCAGGGACAGGTGAACACCGGGGAGCTGTTTTTT.

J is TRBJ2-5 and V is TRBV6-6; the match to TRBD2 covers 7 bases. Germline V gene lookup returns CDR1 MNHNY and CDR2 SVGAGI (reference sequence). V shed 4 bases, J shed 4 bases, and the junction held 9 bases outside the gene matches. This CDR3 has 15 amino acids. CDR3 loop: CASSSPGEGRETQYF. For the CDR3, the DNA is TGTGCCAGCAGTTCCCCGGGGGAGGGAAGAGAGACCCAGTACTTC.

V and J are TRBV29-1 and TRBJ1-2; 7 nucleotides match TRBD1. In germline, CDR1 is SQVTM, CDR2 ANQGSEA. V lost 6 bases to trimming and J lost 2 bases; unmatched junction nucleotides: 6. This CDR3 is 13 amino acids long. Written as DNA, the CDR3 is TGCAGCGTAGAGGGGACAGTGAACTATGGCTACACCTTC. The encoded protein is CSVEGTVNYGYTF.

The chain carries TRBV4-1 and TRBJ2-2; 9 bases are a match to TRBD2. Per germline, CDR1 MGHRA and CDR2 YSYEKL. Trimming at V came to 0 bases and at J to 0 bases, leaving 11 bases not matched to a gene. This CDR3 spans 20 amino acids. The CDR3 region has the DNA TGCGCCAGCAGCCAAGATTCGGGCGGACTAGCGAGGGCGAACACCGGGGAGCTGTTTTTT. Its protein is CASSQDSGGLARANTGELFF.

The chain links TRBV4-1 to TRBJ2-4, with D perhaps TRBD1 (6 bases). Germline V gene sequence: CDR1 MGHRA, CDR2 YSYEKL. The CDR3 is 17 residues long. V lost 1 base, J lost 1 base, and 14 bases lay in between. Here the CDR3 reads CASSQGRDRQAKNIQYF. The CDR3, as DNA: TGCGCCAGCAGCCAAGGGAGAGACAGGCAGGCCAAAAACATTCAGTACTTC.

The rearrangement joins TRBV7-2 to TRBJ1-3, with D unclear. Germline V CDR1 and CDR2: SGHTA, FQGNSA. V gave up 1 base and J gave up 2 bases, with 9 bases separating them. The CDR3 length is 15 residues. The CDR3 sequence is CASSLVLTAGNTIYF. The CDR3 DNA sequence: TGTGCCAGCAGCTTAGTGCTCACAGCTGGAAACACCATATATTTT.

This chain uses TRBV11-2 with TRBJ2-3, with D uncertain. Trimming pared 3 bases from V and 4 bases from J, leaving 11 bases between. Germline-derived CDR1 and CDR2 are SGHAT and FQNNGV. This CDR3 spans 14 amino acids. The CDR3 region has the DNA TGTGCCAGCAGCTTCTCAGGTTGGGCAGATACGCAGTATTTT. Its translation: CASSFSGWADTQYF.

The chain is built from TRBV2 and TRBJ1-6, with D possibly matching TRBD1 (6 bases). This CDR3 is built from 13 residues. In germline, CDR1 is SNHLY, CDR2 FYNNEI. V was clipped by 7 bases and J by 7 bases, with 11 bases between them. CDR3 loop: CASKAQGNSPLHF. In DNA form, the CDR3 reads TGTGCCAGCAAGGCCCAGGGGAATTCACCCCTCCACTTT.

The CDR3 DNA reads TGTGCCAGCAGTTACTCAGTTGGGGAAGCGGGACAGGGGAACACTGAAGCTTTCTTT. Translated, it gives CASSYSVGEAGQGNTEAFF. The rearrangement joins TRBV6-5 to TRBJ1-1, with 9 positions matching TRBD1. Germline V gene lookup returns CDR1 MNHEY and CDR2 SVGAGI. This CDR3 has 19 amino acids. The ends lost 0 bases at V and 1 base at J; junction bases unmatched: 12.

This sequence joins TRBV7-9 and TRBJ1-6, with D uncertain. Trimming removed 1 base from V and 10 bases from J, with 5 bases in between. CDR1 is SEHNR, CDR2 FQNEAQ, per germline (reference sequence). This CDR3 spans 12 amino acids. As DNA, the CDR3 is TGTGCCAGCAGCTTAGAGAAATCACCCCTCCACTTT. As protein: CASSLEKSPLHF.

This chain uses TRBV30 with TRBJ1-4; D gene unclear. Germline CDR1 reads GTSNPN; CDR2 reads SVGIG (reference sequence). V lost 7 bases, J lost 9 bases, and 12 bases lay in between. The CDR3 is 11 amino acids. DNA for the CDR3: TGTGCCTCCCGGGCGGAGAAAAAACTGTTTTTT. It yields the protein CASRAEKKLFF.

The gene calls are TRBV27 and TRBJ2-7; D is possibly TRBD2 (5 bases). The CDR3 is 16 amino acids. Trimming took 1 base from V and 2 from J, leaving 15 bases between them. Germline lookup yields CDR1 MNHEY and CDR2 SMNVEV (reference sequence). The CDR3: CASSLFRTLGTYEQYF. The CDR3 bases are TGTGCCAGCAGTTTATTCCGAACACTAGGGACCTACGAGCAGTACTTC.

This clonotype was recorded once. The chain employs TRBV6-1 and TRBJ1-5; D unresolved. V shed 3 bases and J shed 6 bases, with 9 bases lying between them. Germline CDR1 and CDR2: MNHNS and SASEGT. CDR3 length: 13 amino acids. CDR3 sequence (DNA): TGTGCCAGCAGTGAGTATGGAGCTCAGCCCCAGCATTTT. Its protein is CASSEYGAQPQHF.

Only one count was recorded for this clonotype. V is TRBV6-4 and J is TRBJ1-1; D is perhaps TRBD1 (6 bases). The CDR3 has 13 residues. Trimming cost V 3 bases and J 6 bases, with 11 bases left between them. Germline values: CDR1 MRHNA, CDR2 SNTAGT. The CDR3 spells CASSDGAGAEAFF. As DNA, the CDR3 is TGTGCCAGCAGTGATGGGGCAGGGGCTGAAGCTTTCTTT.

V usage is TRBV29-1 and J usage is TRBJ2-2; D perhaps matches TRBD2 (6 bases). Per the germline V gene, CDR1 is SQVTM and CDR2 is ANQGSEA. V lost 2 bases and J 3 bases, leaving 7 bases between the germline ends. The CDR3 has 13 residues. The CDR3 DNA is TGCAGCGTTGAAAGGGACTACACCGGGGAGCTGTTTTTT. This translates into CSVERDYTGELFF.

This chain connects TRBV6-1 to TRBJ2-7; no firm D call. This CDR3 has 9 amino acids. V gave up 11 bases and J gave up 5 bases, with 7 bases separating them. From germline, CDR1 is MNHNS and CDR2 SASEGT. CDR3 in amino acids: CASRDEQYF. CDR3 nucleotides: TGTGCCTCTCGCGACGAGCAGTACTTC.

The CDR3 DNA reads as TGTGCCACCAGTGATCCGGCAGGGGACGGGGAGACCCAGTACTTC. Its protein is CATSDPAGDGETQYF. This chain joins TRBV24-1 and TRBJ2-5; D is possibly TRBD1 (6 bases). V lost 3 bases, J lost 5 bases, and 15 bases lay in between. Germline assignment: CDR1 KGHDR and CDR2 SFDVKD. The CDR3 covers 15 residues.

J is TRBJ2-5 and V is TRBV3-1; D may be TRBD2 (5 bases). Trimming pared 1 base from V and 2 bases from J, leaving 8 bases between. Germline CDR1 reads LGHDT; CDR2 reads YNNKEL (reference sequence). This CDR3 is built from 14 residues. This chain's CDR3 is CASSQAGTQETQYF. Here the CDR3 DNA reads TGTGCCAGCAGCCAAGCGGGAACGCAAGAGACCCAGTACTTC.

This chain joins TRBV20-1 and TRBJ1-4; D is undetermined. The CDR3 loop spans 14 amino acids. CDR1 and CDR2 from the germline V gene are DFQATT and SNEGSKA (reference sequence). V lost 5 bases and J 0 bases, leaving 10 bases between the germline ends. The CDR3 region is CSASDGTTNEKLFF. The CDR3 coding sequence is TGCAGTGCTTCGGACGGCACAACTAATGAAAAACTGTTTTTT.

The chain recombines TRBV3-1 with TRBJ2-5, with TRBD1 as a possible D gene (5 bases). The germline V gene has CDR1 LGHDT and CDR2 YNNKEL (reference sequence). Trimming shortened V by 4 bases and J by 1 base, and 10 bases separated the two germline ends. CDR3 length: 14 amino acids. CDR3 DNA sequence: TGTGCCAGCAGCCCGTCCGACAGCCAAGAGACCCAGTACTTC. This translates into CASSPSDSQETQYF.

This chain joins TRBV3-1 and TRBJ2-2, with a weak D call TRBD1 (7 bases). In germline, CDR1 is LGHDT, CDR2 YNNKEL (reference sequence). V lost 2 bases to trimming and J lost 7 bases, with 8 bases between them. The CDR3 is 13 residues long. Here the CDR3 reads CASSQQGGGELFF. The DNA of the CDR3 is TGTGCCAGCAGCCAACAGGGGGGCGGGGAGCTGTTTTTT. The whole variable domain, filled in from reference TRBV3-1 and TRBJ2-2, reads DTAVSQTPKYLVTQMGNDKSIKCEQNLGHDTMYWYKQDSKKFLKIMFSYNNKELIINETVPNRFSPKSPDKAHLNLHINSLELGDSAVYFCASSQQGGGELFFGEGSRLTVL.

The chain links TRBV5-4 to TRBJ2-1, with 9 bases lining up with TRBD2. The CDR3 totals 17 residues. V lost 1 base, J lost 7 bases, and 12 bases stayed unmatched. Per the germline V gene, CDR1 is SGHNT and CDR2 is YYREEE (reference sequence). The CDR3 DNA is TGTGCCAGCAGCTTGAACCTACTGGCGGGGGGGCCTAATGAGCAGTTCTTC. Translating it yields CASSLNLLAGGPNEQFF.

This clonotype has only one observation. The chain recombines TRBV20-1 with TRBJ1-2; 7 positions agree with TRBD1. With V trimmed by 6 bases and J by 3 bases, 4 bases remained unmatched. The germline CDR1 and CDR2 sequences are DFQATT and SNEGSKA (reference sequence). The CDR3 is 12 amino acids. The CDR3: CSARDSYYGYTF. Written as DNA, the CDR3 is TGCAGTGCCCGGGACAGCTACTATGGCTACACCTTC.

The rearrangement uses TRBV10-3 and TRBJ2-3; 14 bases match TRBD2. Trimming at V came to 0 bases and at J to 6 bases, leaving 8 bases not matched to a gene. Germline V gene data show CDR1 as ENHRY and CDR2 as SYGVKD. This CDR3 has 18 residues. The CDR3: CAISESPTSGGAFDTQYF. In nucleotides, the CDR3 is TGTGCCATCAGTGAGTCCCCGACTAGCGGGGGGGCATTTGATACGCAGTATTTT.

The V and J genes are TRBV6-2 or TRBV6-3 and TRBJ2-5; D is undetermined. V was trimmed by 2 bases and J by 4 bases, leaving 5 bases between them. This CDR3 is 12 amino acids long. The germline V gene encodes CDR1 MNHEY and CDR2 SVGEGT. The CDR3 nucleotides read TGTGCCAGCAGTTACACCCCAGAGACCCAGTACTTC. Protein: CASSYTPETQYF.

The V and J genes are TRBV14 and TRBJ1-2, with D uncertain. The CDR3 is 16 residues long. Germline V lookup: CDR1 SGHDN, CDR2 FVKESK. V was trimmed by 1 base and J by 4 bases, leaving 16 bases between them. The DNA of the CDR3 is TGTGCCAGCAGCCAAGTCGAGAATCCAGGCCCCTATGGCTACACCTTC. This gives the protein CASSQVENPGPYGYTF.